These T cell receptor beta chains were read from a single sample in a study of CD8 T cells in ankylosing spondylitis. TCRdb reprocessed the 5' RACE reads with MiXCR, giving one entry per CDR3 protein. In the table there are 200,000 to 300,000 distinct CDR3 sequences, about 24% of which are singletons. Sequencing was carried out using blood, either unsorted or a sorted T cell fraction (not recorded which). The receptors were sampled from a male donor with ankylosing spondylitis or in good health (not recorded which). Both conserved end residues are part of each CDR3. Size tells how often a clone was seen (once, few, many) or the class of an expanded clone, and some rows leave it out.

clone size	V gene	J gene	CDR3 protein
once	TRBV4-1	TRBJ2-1	CASSQDLVAEQFF
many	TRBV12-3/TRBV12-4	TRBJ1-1	CASSSQGATEAFF
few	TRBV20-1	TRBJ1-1	CSAGGSFEEAFF
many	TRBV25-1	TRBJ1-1	CASARGRLGTEAFF
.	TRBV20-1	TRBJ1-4	CSAREQQGAYEKLFF
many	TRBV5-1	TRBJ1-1	CASSLGPQGRNTEAFF
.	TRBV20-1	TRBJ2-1	CSARNLPRGGPDEQFF
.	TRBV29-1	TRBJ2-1	CSVPPLWWGGSEQFF
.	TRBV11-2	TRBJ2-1	CASSFRSGGLYNEQFF
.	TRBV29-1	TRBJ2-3	CSGGDTQYF
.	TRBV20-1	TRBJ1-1	CSARQGPIEAFF
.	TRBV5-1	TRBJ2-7	CASSLGSGPEQYF
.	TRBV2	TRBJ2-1	CASDKNRGMYNEQFF
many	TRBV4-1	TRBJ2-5	CASSQTDRVGQETQYF
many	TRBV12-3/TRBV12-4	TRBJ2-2	CASSRRTGANTGELFF
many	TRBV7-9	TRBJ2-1	CASSSGDRKVDEQFF
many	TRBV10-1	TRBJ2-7	CASCNSLGLGYGQYF
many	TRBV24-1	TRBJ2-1	CATSEPTDREGYNEQFF
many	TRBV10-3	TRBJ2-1	CATTNPTVLKGNEQFF
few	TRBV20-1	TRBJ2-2	CSASPGQGAGELFF
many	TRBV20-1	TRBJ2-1	CSASIGSNSYNEQFF
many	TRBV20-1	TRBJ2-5	CSAIGQTQETQYF
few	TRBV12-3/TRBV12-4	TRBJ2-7	CASSFLEVGLGEQYF
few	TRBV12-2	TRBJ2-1	CASRSSEEGSYNEQFF
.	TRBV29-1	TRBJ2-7	CSVAGGGNSYEQYF
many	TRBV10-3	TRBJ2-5	CAISVTGEETQYF
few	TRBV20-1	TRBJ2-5	CSARARRGVGETQYF
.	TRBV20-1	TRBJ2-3	CSARDRPSGGYADTQYF
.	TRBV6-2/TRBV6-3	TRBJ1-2	CASGNRVDGYTF
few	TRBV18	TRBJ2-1	CASSPKSGGAKEQFF
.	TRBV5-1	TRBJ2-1	CASGRGSRNEQFF
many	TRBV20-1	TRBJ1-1	CSASLSFQGRLGTEAFF
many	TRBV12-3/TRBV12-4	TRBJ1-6	CASSWPRTGGGNSPLHF
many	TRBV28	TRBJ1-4	CASSLSNEKLFF
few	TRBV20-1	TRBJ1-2	CSARSGAKTSYTF
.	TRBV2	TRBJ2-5	CASSETGPETQYF
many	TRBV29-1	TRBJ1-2	CSARGPTNYGYTF
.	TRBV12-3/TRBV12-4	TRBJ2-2	CASSLHTGELFF
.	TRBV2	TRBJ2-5	CASRGPTTSQETQYF